This is a list of T cell receptor beta chains from one sample in a study of blood T cell repertoires in COVID-19. Profiling relied on immunoSEQ multiplex PCR, and the TCRdb table lists in-frame clones only, not all of them. The repertoire holds roughly 200,000 clones, with less than 90% as singletons. Sequencing was performed on peripheral blood. These receptors were obtained from a human donor in a cohort sampled during active COVID-19. Both conserved end residues are part of each CDR3. Each record gives: V gene, J gene, CDR3 protein.

>TRBV2|TRBJ1-5
CASSDRLNQPQHF
>TRBV30|TRBJ1-5
CACSRGGNQPQHF
>TRBV23-1|TRBJ2-5
CASSRTGGETQYF
>TRBV30|TRBJ2-6
CAWDRIRGANVLTF
>TRBV12-3/TRBV12-4|TRBJ2-7
CASSLGGPYEQYF
>TRBV10-3|TRBJ1-3
CAISQGSGNTIYF
>TRBV28|TRBJ1-4
CASSLLGQEKLFF
>TRBV6-1|TRBJ1-6
CASSERDAENSPLHF
>TRBV6-5|TRBJ1-2
CASTGFTGYYGYTF
>TRBV5-1|TRBJ1-4
CASSPRQGEEKLFF
>TRBV7-9|TRBJ1-1
CASRGQGDTEAFF
>TRBV5-1|TRBJ2-3
CASSLGGQNTDTQYF
>TRBV10-1|TRBJ2-3
CASSQTSGGGADTQYF
>TRBV7-8|TRBJ2-7
CASSSFGASYEQYF